Below are 4 T cell receptor beta chains sequenced from a single sample in a study of T-cell memory formation after mild COVID-19. Each CDR3 protein is one row after TCRdb ran MiXCR on the 5' RACE reads. Of 350,000 to 500,000 distinct CDR3 sequences in the sample, 20% to 30% are singletons; the top ten hold under 15%. Sample: PBMCs or a T cell subset sorted from them (not recorded which). These receptors all stem from an adult woman who had mild COVID-19 (a few samples of this study predate the infection). Cell type and time point are not known.

This clonotype appeared a few times. The chain joins TRBV30 to TRBJ1-5, with D hard to call. In germline, CDR1 is GTSNPN, CDR2 SVGIG (reference sequence). The CDR3 length is 13 residues. V lost 5 bases and J 4 bases, leaving 12 bases between the germline ends. Here the CDR3 reads CAWALEGNQPQHF. For the CDR3, the DNA is TGTGCCTGGGCGCTGGAGGGAAATCAGCCCCAGCATTTT.

This clonotype came up a few times. This CDR3 reads CASSDRFGYTF. In nucleotides, the CDR3 is TGTGCCAGCAGTGATCGGTTTGGCTACACCTTC. The rearrangement joins TRBV27 to TRBJ1-2; D not resolved. Germline V gene data show CDR1 as MNHEY and CDR2 as SMNVEV (reference sequence). CDR3 size: 11 residues. The V end lost 5 bases, the J end lost 7 bases, and 8 bases lay between the germline ends.

In this sample, this clonotype turned up a few times. The rearrangement uses TRBV5-5 and TRBJ2-1, with D perhaps matching TRBD1 or TRBD2 (5 bases each). Trimming removed 5 bases from V and 0 bases from J, with 12 bases in between. Germline CDR1 and CDR2: SGHKS and YYEKEE (reference sequence). The CDR3 is 15 residues long. CDR3 protein: CASRWDPASYNEQFF. In DNA form, the CDR3 reads TGTGCCAGCAGATGGGACCCGGCCTCCTACAATGAGCAGTTCTTC.

This chain links TRBV12-3 or TRBV12-4 with TRBJ2-7; perhaps TRBD2 as D (6 bases). This CDR3 spans 15 amino acids. V was cut by 5 bases and J by 0 bases, with 14 bases left in between. CDR3 in amino acids: CASSNGGESSYEQYF. The DNA of the CDR3 is TGTGCCAGCAGTAACGGCGGGGAGAGCTCCTACGAGCAGTACTTC.